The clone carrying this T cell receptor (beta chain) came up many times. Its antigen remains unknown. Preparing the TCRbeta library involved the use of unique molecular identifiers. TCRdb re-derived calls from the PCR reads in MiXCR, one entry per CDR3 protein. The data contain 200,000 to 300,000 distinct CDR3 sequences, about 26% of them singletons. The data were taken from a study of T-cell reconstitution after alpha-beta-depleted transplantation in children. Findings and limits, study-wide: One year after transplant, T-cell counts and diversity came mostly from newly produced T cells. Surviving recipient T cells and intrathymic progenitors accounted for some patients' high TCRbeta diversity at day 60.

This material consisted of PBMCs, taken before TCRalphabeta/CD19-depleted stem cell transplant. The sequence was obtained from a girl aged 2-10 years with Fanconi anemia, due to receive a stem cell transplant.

The DNA of the CDR3 is TGCAGCGTGGGCCGGGGGAAAGACTACGAGCAGTACTTC. Encoded protein: CSVGRGKDYEQYF. This chain connects TRBV29-1 to TRBJ2-7; TRBD2 might be the D (6 bases). The V gene's germline CDR1 is SQVTM and CDR2 ANQGSEA. V dropped 6 bases and J dropped 3 bases, with 15 bases sitting between them. This CDR3 spans 13 amino acids.